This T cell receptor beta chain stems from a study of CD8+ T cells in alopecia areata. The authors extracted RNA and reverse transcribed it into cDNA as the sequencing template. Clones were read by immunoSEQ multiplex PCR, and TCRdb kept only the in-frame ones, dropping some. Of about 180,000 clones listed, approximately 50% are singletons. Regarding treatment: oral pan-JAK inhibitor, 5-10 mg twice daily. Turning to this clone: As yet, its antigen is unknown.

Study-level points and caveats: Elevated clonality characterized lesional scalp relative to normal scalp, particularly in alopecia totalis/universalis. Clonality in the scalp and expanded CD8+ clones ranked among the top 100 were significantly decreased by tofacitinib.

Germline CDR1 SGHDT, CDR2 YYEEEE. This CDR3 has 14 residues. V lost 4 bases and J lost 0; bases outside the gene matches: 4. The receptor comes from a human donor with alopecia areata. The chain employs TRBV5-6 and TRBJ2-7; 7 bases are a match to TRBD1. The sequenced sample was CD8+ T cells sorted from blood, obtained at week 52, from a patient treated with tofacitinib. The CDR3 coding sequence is TGTGCCAGCAGCCTGACAGGGAGCTCCTACGAGCAGTACTTC. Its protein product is CASSLTGSSYEQYF.